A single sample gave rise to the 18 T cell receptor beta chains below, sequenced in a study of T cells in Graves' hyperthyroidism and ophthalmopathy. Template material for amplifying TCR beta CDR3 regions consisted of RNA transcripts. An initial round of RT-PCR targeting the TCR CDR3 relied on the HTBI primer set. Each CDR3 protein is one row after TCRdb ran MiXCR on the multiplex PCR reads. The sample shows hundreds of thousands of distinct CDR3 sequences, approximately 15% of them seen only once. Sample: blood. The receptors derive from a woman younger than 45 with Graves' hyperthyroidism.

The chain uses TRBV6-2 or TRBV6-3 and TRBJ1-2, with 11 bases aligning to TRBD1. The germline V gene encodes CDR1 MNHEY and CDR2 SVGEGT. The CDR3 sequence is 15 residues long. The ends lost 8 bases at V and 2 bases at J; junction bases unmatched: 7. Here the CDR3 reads CASLGQGASNYGYTF. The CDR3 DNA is TGTGCCAGCCTCGGACAGGGGGCCTCAAACTATGGCTACACCTTC.

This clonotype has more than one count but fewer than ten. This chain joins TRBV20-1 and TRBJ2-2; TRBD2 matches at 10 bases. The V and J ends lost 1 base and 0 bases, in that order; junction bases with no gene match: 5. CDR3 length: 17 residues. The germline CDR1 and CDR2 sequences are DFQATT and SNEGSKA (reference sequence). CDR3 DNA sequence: TGCAGTGCTAGAGGACTAGCGGGCTCCCCGAACACCGGGGAGCTGTTTTTT. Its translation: CSARGLAGSPNTGELFF.

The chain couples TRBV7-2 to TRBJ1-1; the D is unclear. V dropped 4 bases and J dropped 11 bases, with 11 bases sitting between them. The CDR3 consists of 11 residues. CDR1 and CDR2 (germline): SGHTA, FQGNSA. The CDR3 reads CASSYGSGAFF. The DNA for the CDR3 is TGTGCCAGCAGCTACGGGTCTGGGGCTTTCTTT.

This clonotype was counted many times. The CDR3 region has the DNA TGTGCCAGCAGTGCCACTAGCGGAGGGGGTGAGCAGTACTTC. Its translation: CASSATSGGGEQYF. The chain links TRBV2 to TRBJ2-7, with TRBD2 matching 8 bases. Germline CDR1 reads SNHLY; CDR2 reads FYNNEI. The V gene end was trimmed by 4 bases and the J gene end by 7 bases; junction bases not matched to a gene: 9. The CDR3 covers 14 residues.

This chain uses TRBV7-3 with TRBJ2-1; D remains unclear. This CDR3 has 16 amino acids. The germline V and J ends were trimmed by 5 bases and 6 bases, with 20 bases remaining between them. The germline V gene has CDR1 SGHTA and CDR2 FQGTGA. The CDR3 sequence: CASSPRSSYYPNEQFF. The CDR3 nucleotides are TGTGCCAGCAGCCCCCGTAGTAGCTACTATCCCAATGAGCAGTTCTTC.

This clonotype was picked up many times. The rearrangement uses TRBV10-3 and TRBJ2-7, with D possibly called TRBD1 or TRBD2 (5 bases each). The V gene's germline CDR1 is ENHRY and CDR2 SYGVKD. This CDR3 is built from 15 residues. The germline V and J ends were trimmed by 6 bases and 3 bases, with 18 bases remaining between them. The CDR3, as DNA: TGTGCCATCAGCGAGGGACGGACCCCATTCTACGAGCAGTACTTC. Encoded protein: CAISEGRTPFYEQYF.

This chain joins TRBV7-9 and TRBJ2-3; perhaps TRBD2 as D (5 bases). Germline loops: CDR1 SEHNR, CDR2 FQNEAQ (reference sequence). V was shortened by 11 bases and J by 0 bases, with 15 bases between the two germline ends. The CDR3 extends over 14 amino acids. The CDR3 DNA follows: TGTGCCGGAAAGACGGGAACTAGCACAGATACGCAGTATTTT. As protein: CAGKTGTSTDTQYF.

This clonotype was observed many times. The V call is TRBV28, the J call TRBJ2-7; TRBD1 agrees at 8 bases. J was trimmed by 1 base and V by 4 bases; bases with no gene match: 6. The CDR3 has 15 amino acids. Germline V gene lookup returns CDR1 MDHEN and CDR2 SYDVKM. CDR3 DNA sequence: TGTGCCAGCAGTTCCCCGGACAGGGCATCCTACGAGCAGTACTTC. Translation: CASSSPDRASYEQYF.

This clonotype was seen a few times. This chain's CDR3 is CASSQDRGYGGYEQYF. The CDR3 nucleotides read TGTGCCAGCAGCCAAGATCGGGGTTATGGTGGTTACGAGCAGTACTTC. The chain is built from TRBV3-1 and TRBJ2-7; maybe TRBD2 (5 bases). Trimming shortened V by 0 bases and J by 4 bases, and 16 bases separated the two germline ends. CDR3 length equals 16 residues. Germline V gene data show CDR1 as LGHDT and CDR2 as YNNKEL (reference sequence).

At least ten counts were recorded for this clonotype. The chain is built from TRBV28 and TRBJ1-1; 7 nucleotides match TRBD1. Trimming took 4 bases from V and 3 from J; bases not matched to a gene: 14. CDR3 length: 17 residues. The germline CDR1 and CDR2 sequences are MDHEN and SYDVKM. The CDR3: CASSSLQGVIVDTEAFF. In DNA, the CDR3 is TGTGCCAGCAGTTCACTTCAGGGGGTAATTGTGGACACTGAAGCTTTCTTT.

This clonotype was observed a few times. The CDR3, as DNA: TGTGCCAGCAGTCGGAAGGGGGCAAACTCTGGAAACACCATATATTTT. Translating gives CASSRKGANSGNTIYF. V is TRBV7-2 and J is TRBJ1-3; 7 nucleotides match TRBD1. Germline values: CDR1 SGHTA, CDR2 FQGNSA. V shed 6 bases, J shed 0 bases, and the junction held 8 bases outside the gene matches. The length of the CDR3 is 16 residues.

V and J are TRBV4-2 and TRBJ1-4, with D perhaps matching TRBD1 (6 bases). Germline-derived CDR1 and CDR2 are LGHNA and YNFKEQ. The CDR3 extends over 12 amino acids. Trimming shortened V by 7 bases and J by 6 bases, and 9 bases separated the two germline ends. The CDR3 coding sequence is TGTGCCAGCAAACAGGGAGATGAAAAACTGTTTTTT. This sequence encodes CASKQGDEKLFF.

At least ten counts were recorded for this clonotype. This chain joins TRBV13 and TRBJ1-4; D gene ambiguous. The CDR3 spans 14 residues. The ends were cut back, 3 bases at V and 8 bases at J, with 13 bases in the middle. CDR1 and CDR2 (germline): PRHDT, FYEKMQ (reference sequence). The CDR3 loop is CASSFYALGEKLFF. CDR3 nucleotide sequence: TGTGCCAGCAGCTTCTACGCCCTTGGCGAAAAACTGTTTTTT.

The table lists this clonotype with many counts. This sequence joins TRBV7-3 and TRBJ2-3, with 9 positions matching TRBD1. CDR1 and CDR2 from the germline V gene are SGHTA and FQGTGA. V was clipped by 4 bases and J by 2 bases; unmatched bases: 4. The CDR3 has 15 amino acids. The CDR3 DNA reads TGTGCCAGCAGCTCAGGACAGGGGCACACAGATACGCAGTATTTT. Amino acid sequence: CASSSGQGHTDTQYF.

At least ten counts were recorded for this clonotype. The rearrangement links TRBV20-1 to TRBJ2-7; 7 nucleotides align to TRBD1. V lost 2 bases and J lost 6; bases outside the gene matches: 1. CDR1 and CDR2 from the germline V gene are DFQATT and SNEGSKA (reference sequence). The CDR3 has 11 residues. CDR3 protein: CSARNRGEQYF. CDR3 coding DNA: TGCAGTGCTAGAAACAGGGGCGAGCAGTACTTC.

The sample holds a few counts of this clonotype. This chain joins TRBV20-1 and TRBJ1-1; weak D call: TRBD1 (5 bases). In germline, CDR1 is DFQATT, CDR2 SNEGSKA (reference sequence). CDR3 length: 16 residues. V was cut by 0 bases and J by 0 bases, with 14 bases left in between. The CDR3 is CSARDPSLGVNTEAFF. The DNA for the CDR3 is TGCAGTGCTAGAGATCCGTCGTTGGGGGTGAACACTGAAGCTTTCTTT.

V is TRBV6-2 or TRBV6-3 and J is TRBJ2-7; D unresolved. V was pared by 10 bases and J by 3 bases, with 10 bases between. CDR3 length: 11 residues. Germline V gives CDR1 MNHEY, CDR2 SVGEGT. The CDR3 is CATQALYEQYF. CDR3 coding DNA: TGTGCCACCCAGGCCCTCTACGAGCAGTACTTC.

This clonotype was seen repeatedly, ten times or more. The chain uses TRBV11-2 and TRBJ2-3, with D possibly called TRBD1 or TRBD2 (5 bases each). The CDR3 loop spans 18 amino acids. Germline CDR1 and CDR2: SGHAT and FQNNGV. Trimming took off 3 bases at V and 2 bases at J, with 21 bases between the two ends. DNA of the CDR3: TGTGCCAGCAGCTTCCCCGGGCCTTGGGACGCCGACACAGATACGCAGTATTTT. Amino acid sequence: CASSFPGPWDADTDTQYF.